This TCR beta chain was captured by sequencing in a study of blood T cell repertoires in COVID-19 (dated by TCRdb to the early 2020s). Turning to the overall study: The collaborator samples originated in the United States, Italy and Spain and spanned the acute and convalescent phases of COVID-19. The material from the prospective study consisted of cDNA or gDNA derived from T cells, B-cell-depleted T cells, or PBMCs. Subjects who had been exposed to COVID-19, were actively infected with it, or had recovered from it provided the deeply sampled blood TCRbeta repertoires that made up the dataset. The repertoires were released in a freely available public database intended as a resource for research on the immune response to SARS-CoV-2. Samples came from the ongoing ImmuneRACE study (first 160 participants) plus 1,254 subjects from 6 global collaborators. Nearly every sample came with metadata listing a de-identified subject ID, COVID-19 status, age in years and sex. Where HLA class I and class II types were available, the types were taken from metadata supplied by the sample provider, not from assay-based typing.

Participants in the prospective study were enrolled through a virtual design, were aged roughly 18 to 95 years, and lived in roughly 25 United States geographic areas. In the prospective study, cohorts were assigned on the basis of participant-reported clinical history obtained from a screening survey and a study questionnaire. For ImmuneRACE Cohort 3, a participant was defined as recovered based on two consecutive negative NP/OP PCR tests, clearance by a healthcare professional, or resolution of symptoms. Mobile phlebotomists in the prospective study collected whole blood, serum and a nasopharyngeal or oropharyngeal swab from every participant. Prospective study participants could optionally give additional blood draws and questionnaires over an approximately 2-month period. Prospective study blood samples were shipped either frozen or at room temperature before DNA extraction. Comment on this clone: Which antigen it targets is not known. The sample holds no much larger clone one base away, and base qualities are not on file.

The immunoSEQ Assay, a bias-controlled multiplex PCR, was used to amplify TCRbeta CDR3 regions from genomic DNA. The authors' pipeline ran thus. The number of nucleated cells in each sample was estimated from the amplification of reference gene primers within the assay. To quantify the absolute abundance of each unique TCRbeta CDR3 rearrangement, sequence reads were collapsed and filtered. For each sample, productive Simpson clonality was calculated by taking the square root of Simpson's diversity index across productive rearrangements. Held by TCRdb, this immuneACCESS table contains in-frame sequences only and omits some clones. Under half of the omission traces to an unresolved V gene where checked; the cause of the rest is unknown. D and trimming were read from the DNA, whereas the V and J calls and clone size are those reported in that table. The sample records around 280,000 clones, about nine tenths of which are singletons. The ten largest clones represent about 1.7% of the sample.

Study-wide conclusions, independent of this receptor: The amount of clinical and demographic metadata varied by source and participant and was provided uncurated.

V ends up 4 bases short and J 9 bases short, with an unmatched junction base count of 14. Per the germline V gene, SGHTA is the CDR1 and FQGNSA is the CDR2. The CDR3 runs 16 amino acids, cysteine and phenylalanine included. The CDR3 DNA has 48 bases and is translated from base 1. The sequence was obtained from a middle-aged woman who had recovered from COVID-19. This chain joins TRBV7-2 to TRBJ2-1; 8 bases in the middle match TRBD2. The sample taken for sequencing was PBMCs or T cells enriched from blood (not recorded which). The sequence in DNA is TGTGCCAGCAGCTCGATAGCGGGAAAGAGGAGGGGTGAGCAGTTCTTC. It encodes CASSSIAGKRRGEQFF. The reference TRBV7-2 and TRBJ2-1 proteins fill in what lies around the CDR3, so the full variable domain reads GAGVSQSPSNKVTEKGKDVELRCDPISGHTALYWYRQSLGQGLEFLIYFQGNSAPDKSGLPSDRFSAERTGGSVSTLTIQRTQQEDSAVYLCASSSIAGKRRGEQFFGPGTRLTVL.